This T cell receptor beta chain is from a study of response to subunit inactivated influenza vaccine. Findings and caveats of the study: The study's authors posited that every seasonal influenza vaccination enlists few new T cells.

TCRdb analysed the RT-PCR reads with MiXCR anew, one entry per CDR3 protein. The sample lists about 180,000 distinct CDR3 sequences; 9.2% were seen once. This CDR3 contains 12 residues. Germline-derived CDR1 and CDR2 are MNHNY and SVGAGI (reference sequence). A word on this clonotype: What it recognizes is unknown. At one end the junction does not follow the germline gene, possibly because of a read error.

This sequence was found in a man aged 45-60 years who received an inactivated influenza vaccine. The chain links TRBV6-6 to TRBJ1-5; D remains ambiguous. The sequences come from non-naive T cells sorted from PBMCs, collected on the day of vaccination. CDR3 nucleotides: TGTGTCAGCAGCCCCAGCGGTCAGCCCCAGCATTTT. Protein sequence: CVSSPSGQPQHF.